In its sample, the clone carrying this TCR beta chain was seen a few times. Semi-nested PCR with Nested Universal Primer A followed constant-region reverse priming of full-length variable regions. In TCRdb, the 5' RACE reads were re-called with MiXCR into one record per CDR3 protein. This sample has 45,000 to 55,000 distinct CDR3 sequences, with more than 20% found just once. What was sequenced was tumor-infiltrating naive CD4+ T cells sorted from the breast tumor. Stated subset: naive CD4+ T cells, CD4+CD45RA+CD25-. The receptor was isolated from a female donor with breast cancer.

The CDR3 sequence is CASSPLSSGSSNEQFF. Here the CDR3 DNA reads TGTGCCAGCTCACCCCTCTCTAGCGGGAGTAGCAATGAGCAGTTCTTC. V and J are TRBV18 and TRBJ2-1; TRBD2 aligns across 10 bases. This CDR3 region has 16 residues. The V gene end was trimmed by 3 bases and the J gene end by 6 bases; junction bases not matched to a gene: 8. CDR1 KGHSH and CDR2 LQKENI come from the germline V gene.